A single T cell receptor (beta chain) is shown here with its context. The antigen is not known. This entry is derived from a study of glioma-infiltrating T cells. This CDR3 spans 14 amino acids. Trimming at V came to 6 bases and at J to 6 bases, leaving 9 bases not matched to a gene. The germline gives CDR1 MNHNS, CDR2 SASEGT. Notes on the study in general: Very few CDR3 sequences were shared between tissue and blood. Tissue-blood divergence was below expectation in non-neoplastic patients, above in gliomas.

Amplification of TCR alpha and beta CDR3 regions from RNA used iRepertoire nested multiplex PCR. MiXCR, run by TCRdb on the multiplex PCR reads, gives a single entry per CDR3 protein. The sample holds about 140,000 distinct CDR3 sequences, around 40% seen once. The clonotype comes from a human donor with low-grade glioma or glioblastoma, undergoing nonglioma brain surgery, or in good health (not recorded which). The rearrangement uses TRBV6-1 and TRBJ2-5; TRBD2 matches at 8 bases. Sequencing used glioma tissue, nonneoplastic brain tissue, or PBMCs (not recorded which). CDR3 sequence: CASSRSGGAKTQYF. The DNA of the CDR3 is TGTGCCAGCAGCCGCTCGGGGGGGGCGAAGACCCAGTACTTC.